This T cell receptor (beta chain) is drawn from a study of blood T cell repertoires in COVID-19. Overall study context: Both acute and convalescent COVID-19 samples were obtained from the United States, Italy and Spain. From T cells, B-cell-depleted T cells, or PBMCs came the material, which was cDNA or gDNA.

Seattle patients were enrolled during active infection and followed longitudinally. Germline CDR1 and CDR2: SEHNR and FQNEAQ (reference sequence). This CDR3 has 16 amino acids. The V end was cut by 1 base, the J end by 4 bases, with 16 bases between. Authors' analysis steps: From reference gene primer amplification, estimates of nucleated cell counts were derived. Repertoires were generated with immunoSEQ multiplex PCR, while TCRdb's copy carries only in-frame clones and drops some. That table furnishes V, J and clone size, whereas the DNA furnished D and trimming. The table lists a few hundred thousand clones, 70% to 90% of them singletons.

The chain carries TRBV7-9 and TRBJ1-1; maybe TRBD1 (5 bases). The sequence was collected from a woman aged 60-75 years with COVID-19, enrolled during active disease. The specimen sequenced was peripheral blood. CDR3 region: CASSLEVGGVVTEAFF. DNA of the CDR3: TGTGCCAGCAGCTTAGAGGTCGGGGGGGTGGTCACTGAAGCTTTCTTT. Supplemented by reference TRBV7-9 and TRBJ1-1, the full variable domain reads DTGVSQNPRHKITKRGQNVTFRCDPISEHNRLYWYRQTLGQGPEFLTYFQNEAQLEKSRLLSDRFSAERPKGSFSTLEIQRTEQGDSAMYLCASSLEVGGVVTEAFFGQGTRLTVV.